This TCR beta chain was retrieved from a study of tumor and adjacent non-tumor tissue in lung cancer. This sample's RNA came from whole unsorted tissue. This non-tumor lung sample came from over 3 cm beyond the tumor edge. A word on this clonotype: Its specificity is not known. It is likely a read error, because the conserved phenylalanine at the end of the CDR3 is missing.

A modified ARM-PCR protocol with three rounds of nested PCR amplified TCRbeta. TCRdb redid the calling of the multiplex PCR reads with MiXCR, one entry per CDR3 protein. The sample consists of tens of thousands of distinct CDR3 sequences, roughly 57% of them appearing once. Notes on the study in general: Tumor TCR diversity, when higher, was linked to shorter survival.

Looked up from germline, CDR1 is MNHEY and CDR2 is SVGAGI. This CDR3 region has 11 residues. The source material was distant non-tumor lung tissue. This TCR was sampled from an older man with non-small cell lung cancer. V is TRBV6-5 and J is TRBJ2-3, with unresolved D. The CDR3 sequence: CASRDTVTQYS. DNA for the CDR3: TGTGCCAGCAGAGACACAGTTACGCAGTATTCT.